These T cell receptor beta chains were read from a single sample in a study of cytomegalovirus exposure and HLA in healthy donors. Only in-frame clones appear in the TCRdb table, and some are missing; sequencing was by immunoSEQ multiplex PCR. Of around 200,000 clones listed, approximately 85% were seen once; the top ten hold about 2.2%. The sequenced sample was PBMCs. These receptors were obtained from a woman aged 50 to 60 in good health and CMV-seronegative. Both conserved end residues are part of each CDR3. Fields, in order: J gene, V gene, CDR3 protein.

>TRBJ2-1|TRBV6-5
CASSYRRAGDEQFF
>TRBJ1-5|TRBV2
CASSSQGLSNQPQHF
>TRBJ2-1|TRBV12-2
CAKIESFNEQFF
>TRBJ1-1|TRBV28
CASRERNTEAFF
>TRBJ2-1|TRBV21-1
CASSKVRATSSYNEQFF
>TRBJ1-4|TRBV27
CASSLQTGHSNEKLFF
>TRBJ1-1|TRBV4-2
CASSVTGNTEAFF
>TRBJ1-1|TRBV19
CASIWSGGDTEAFF
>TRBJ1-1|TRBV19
CATNPGDTEAFF
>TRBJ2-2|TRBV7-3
CASSVQGATGELFF
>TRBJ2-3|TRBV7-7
CASSPGLAGATDTQYF
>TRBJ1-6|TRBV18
CASSPLKGTGSPLHF
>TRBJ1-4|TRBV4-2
CASSQATGSPNEKLFF
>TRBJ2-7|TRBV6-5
CASSRDGTYHYEQYF
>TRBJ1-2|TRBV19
CASSIKGGSDLANYGYTF
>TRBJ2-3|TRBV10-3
CAISEPRTSGGDTQYF
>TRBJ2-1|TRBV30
CAWSPLGAGGPSSYNEQFF
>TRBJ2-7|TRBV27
CASSFREGATIPYEQYF
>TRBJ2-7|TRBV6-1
CASSEGGLAGGPYEQYF
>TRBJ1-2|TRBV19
CASSMSRGRGNGYTF
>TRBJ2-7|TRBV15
CATSRATGVSAYEQYF
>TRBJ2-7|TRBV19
CASSTRQGPSYEQYF
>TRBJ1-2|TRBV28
CASSTEPNYGYTF
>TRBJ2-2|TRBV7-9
CASTYSIVAGGDTGELFF
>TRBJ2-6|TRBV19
CASSIPRSGANVLTF
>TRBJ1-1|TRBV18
CASSPRVRGNTEAFF
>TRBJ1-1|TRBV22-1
CPGSARGLTEAFF